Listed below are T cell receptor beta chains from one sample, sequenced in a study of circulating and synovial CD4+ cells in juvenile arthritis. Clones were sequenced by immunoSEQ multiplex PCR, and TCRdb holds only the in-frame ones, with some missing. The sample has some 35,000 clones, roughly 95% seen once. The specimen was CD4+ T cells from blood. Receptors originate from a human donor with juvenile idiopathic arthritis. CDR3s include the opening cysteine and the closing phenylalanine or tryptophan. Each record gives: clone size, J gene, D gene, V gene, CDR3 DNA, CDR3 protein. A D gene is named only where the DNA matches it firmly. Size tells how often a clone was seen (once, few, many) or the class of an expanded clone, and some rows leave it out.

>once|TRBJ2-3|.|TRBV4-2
TGTGCCAGCAGCCAAGGAGGCGTTCGGCCAGAAGATACGCAGTATTTT
CASSQGGVRPEDTQYF
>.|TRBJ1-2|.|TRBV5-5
TGTGCCAGCAGCTTGGAACAGGGAGTTCGCTATGGCTACACCTTC
CASSLEQGVRYGYTF
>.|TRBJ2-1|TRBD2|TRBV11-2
TGTGCCAGCAGCCGGGACAGGAACCTAGCGGGAGCCTACAATGAGCAGTTCTTC
CASSRDRNLAGAYNEQFF
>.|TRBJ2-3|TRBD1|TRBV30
TGTGCCTGGAGGTCGGAGTGGGGGACAGGGTTGGGAGATACGCAGTATTTT
CAWRSEWGTGLGDTQYF
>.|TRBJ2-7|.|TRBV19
TGTGCCAGTAGTTCCCCAGGGAAGCCGACCTACGAGCAGTACTTC
CASSSPGKPTYEQYF
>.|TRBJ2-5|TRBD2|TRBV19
TGTGCCAGTAGTCCAGACCCGCGGGGGAGGACCCAGTACTTC
CASSPDPRGRTQYF
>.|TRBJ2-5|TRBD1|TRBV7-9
TGTGTCTCAAGCCCCGACAGGGTGGTAGCCCAAGAGACCCAGTACTTC
CVSSPDRVVAQETQYF
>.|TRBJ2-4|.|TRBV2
TGTGCCAGCAGTGAAAGACTTATAGCCAAAAACATTCAGTACTTC
CASSERLIAKNIQYF
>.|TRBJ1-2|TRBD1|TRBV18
TGTGCCAGCTCACCAGGGCAGGGGGCAGGCGGCTACACCTTC
CASSPGQGAGGYTF
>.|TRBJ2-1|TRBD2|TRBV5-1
TGCGCCAGCAGCTTGGAGTCTAGCGGGGGCATTGGGAAGCAGTTCTTC
CASSLESSGGIGKQFF
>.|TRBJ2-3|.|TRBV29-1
TGCAGCGTGGGGGACGGGGGGCCTCAAGATACGCAGTATTTT
CSVGDGGPQDTQYF
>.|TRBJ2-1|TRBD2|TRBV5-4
TGTGCCAGCAGCGCGGGTCTAGCGGCTACCCTAGAGGGTGAGCAGTTCTTC
CASSAGLAATLEGEQFF
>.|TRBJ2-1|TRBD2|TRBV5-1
TGCGCCAGCAGCTTACCTGGGGGGGCCTACAATGAGCAGTTCTTC
CASSLPGGAYNEQFF
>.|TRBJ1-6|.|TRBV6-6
TGTGCCAGCAGAACGACAGGACCTAATTCCCCCCTCCACTTT
CASRTTGPNSPLHF
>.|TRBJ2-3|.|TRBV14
TGTGCCAGCAGCCAAGATGTCCCGGGTACGCAGTATTTT
CASSQDVPGTQYF
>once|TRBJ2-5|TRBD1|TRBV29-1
TGCAGCGTTGAGGGATCGACAGGGGGCAGGGAGACCCAGTACTTC
CSVEGSTGGRETQYF
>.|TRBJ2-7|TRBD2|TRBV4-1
TGCGCCAGCAGCCAAGGGGTGGCGGGGGGACGAGACGAGCAGTACTTC
CASSQGVAGGRDEQYF
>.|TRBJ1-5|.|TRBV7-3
TGTGCCAGCAGCCACGACAGCGATCAGCCCCAGCATTTT
CASSHDSDQPQHF
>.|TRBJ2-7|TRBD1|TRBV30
TGTGCCTGGGGGACAGGTCGCTACGAGCAGTACTTC
CAWGTGRYEQYF
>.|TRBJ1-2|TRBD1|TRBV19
TGTGCCAGTAGGACCGGACAGGGCTATGGCTACACCTTC
CASRTGQGYGYTF
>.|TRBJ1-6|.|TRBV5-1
TGCGCCAGCAGCTTGGTTCCAGGGAATGCGTACGATAATTCACCCCTCCACTTT
CASSLVPGNAYDNSPLHF
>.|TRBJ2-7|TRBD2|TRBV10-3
TGTGCCACCGAACGGGGGGGCCCGGGCGAGCAGTACTTC
CATERGGPGEQYF
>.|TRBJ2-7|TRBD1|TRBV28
TGTGCCAGCAGTCCCGGGACAGGGCCAGCCTACGAGCAGTACTTC
CASSPGTGPAYEQYF
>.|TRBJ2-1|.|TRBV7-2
TGTGCCAGCAGCTTAGCGATCACTAGTCCCAATGAGCAGTTCTTC
CASSLAITSPNEQFF
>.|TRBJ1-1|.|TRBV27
TGTGCCAGCAGTTTCAGGGGTCTGAACACTGAAGCTTTCTTT
CASSFRGLNTEAFF
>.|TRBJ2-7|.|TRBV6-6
TGTGCCAGCATGCGGAGCTCCTACGAGCAGTACTTC
CASMRSSYEQYF
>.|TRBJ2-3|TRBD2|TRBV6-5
TGTGCCAGCAGTTACTCTAGCGGGAGAACAGATACGCAGTATTTT
CASSYSSGRTDTQYF
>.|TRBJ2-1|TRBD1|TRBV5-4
TGTGCCAGCAGCCCTCGGGACAGGGTTGGCAATGAGCAGTTCTTC
CASSPRDRVGNEQFF
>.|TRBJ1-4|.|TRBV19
TGTGCCAGTAGCCTGGGTCCCGGGGGTGAAAAACTGTTTTTT
CASSLGPGGEKLFF